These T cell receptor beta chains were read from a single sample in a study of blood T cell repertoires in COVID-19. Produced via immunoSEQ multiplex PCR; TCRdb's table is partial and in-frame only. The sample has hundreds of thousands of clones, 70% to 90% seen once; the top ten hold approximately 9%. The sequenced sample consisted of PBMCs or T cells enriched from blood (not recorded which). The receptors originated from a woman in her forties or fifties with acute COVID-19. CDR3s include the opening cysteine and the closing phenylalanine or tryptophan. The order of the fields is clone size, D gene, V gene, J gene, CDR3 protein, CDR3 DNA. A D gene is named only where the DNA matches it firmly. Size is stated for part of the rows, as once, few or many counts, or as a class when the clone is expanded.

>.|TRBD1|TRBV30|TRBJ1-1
CAWRGTVNTEAFF
TGTGCCTGGAGGGGGACAGTGAACACTGAAGCTTTCTTT
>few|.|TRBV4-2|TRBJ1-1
CASSQGPGGGEVLDTEAFF
TGTGCCAGCAGCCAAGGCCCCGGGGGAGGGGAAGTTTTGGACACTGAAGCTTTCTTT
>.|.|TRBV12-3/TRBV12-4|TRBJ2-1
CASVGTGNEQFF
TGTGCCAGCGTTGGGACTGGCAATGAGCAGTTCTTC
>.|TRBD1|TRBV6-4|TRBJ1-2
CASRAGTGDGNYGYTF
TGTGCCAGCAGAGCCGGGACAGGGGACGGCAACTATGGCTACACCTTC
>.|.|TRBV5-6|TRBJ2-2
CASSWDTANTGELFF
TGTGCCAGCAGCTGGGACACAGCAAACACCGGGGAGCTGTTTTTT
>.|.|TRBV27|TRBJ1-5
CASSSRYSNQPQHF
TGTGCCAGCAGTTCCAGGTATAGCAATCAGCCCCAGCATTTT
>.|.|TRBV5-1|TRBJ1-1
CASRRQAMNTEAFF
TGCGCCAGCAGACGGCAGGCCATGAACACTGAAGCTTTCTTT
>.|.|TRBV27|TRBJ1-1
CATSLNWATEAFF
TGTGCCACCAGTCTTAATTGGGCCACTGAAGCTTTCTTT
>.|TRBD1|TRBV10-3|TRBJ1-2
CAVGLSGTGGDGYTF
TGTGCGGTAGGCCTTTCCGGGACAGGGGGCGATGGCTACACCTTC
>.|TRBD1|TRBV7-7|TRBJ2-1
CASSLGYRGAYNEQFF
TGTGCCAGCAGCTTAGGGTACAGGGGGGCCTACAATGAGCAGTTCTTC
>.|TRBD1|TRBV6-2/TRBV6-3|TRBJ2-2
CASSPVFTGGFTGELFF
TGTGCCAGCAGCCCCGTTTTTACAGGGGGCTTCACCGGGGAGCTGTTTTTT
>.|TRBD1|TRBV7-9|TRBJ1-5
CASSRQGPDQPQHF
TGTGCCAGCAGCCGACAGGGGCCCGATCAGCCCCAGCATTTT
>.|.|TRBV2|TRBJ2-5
CASSEFRFAAASYQETQYF
TGTGCCAGCAGTGAATTTCGTTTCGCGGCAGCCTCTTACCAAGAGACCCAGTACTTC
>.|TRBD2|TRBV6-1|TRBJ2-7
CASSEGRGGNYEQYF
TGTGCCAGCAGTGAGGGGCGCGGGGGGAACTACGAGCAGTACTTC
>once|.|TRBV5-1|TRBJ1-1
CASSVDSSNTEAFF
TGCGCCAGCAGCGTGGACAGTTCGAACACTGAAGCTTTCTTT
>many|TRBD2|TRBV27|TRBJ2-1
CASSLGLAGGPGEQFF
TGTGCCAGCAGTTTAGGACTAGCGGGGGGGCCGGGTGAGCAGTTCTTC
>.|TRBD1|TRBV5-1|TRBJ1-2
CASSLGGDRGYYGYTF
TGCGCCAGCAGCTTGGGGGGTGACAGGGGCTACTATGGCTACACCTTC
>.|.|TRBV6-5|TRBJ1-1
CASSRGYGNTEAFF
TGTGCCAGCAGTAGGGGCTATGGGAACACTGAAGCTTTCTTT
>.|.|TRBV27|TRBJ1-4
CASSFGFGQSNEKLFF
TGTGCCAGCAGTTTCGGTTTCGGACAGAGTAATGAAAAACTGTTTTTT
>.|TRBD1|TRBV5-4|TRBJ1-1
CASSWDRAPEAFF
TGTGCCAGCAGCTGGGACAGGGCCCCTGAAGCTTTCTTT
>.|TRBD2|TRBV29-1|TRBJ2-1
CSVPRLAGRDNEQFF
TGCAGCGTTCCCAGACTAGCGGGGAGGGACAATGAGCAGTTCTTC
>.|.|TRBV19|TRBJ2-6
CASTRFIGGSGANVLTF
TGTGCCAGTACGCGGTTTATAGGTGGCTCTGGGGCCAACGTCCTGACTTTC
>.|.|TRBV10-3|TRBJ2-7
CAISRGEVYEQYF
TGTGCCATCAGTCGCGGGGAGGTTTACGAGCAGTACTTC
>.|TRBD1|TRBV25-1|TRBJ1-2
CASSPLGQGFGYTF
TGTGCCAGCAGCCCCCTTGGACAGGGTTTCGGCTACACCTTC
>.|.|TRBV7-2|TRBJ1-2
CASKSTRSYGYTF
TGTGCCAGCAAGTCCACACGTTCATATGGCTACACCTTC
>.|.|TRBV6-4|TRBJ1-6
CASSEEGRGSPLHF
TGTGCCAGCAGCGAGGAGGGGCGCGGTTCACCCCTCCACTTT
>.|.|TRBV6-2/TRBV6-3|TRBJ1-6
CASSDQGRLHF
TGTGCCAGCAGCGACCAGGGCCGCCTCCACTTT
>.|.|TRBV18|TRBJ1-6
CASSPPRNSPLHF
TGTGCCAGCTCGCCTCCGAGGAATTCACCCCTCCACTTT
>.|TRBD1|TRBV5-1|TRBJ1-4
CASSSGYGQAHEKLFF
TGCGCCAGCAGCTCGGGATATGGACAGGCCCATGAAAAACTGTTTTTT
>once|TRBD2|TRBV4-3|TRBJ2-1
CASSQGRLALGNEQFF
TGCGCCAGCAGCCAAGGTAGACTAGCTCTCGGCAATGAGCAGTTCTTC
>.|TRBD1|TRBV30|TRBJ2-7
CAWRDRGSEQYF
TGTGCCTGGAGGGACAGGGGGTCCGAGCAGTACTTC
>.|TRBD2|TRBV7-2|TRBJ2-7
CASSPSGLAGGYEQYF
TGTGCCAGCAGCCCGTCCGGACTAGCGGGGGGTTACGAGCAGTACTTC
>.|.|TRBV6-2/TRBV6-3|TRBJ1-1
CASSYSVQGPYTEAFF
TGTGCCAGCAGTTACTCGGTGCAGGGGCCGTACACTGAAGCTTTCTTT
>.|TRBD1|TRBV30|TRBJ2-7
CAWNLVDRVNF
TGTGCCTGGAATCTTGTGGACAGGGTGAACTTC
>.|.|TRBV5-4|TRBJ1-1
CASSFRGLGTEAFF
TGTGCCAGCAGCTTCCGAGGGCTTGGCACTGAAGCTTTCTTT
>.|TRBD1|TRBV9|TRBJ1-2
CASSEGDRESGYTF
TGTGCCAGCAGCGAAGGGGACAGGGAGAGTGGCTACACCTTC
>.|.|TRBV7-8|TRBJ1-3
CASSLPAASGNTIYF
TGTGCCAGCAGCTTACCGGCGGCCTCTGGAAACACCATATATTTT
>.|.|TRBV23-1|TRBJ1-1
CASRHQNTEAFF
TGCGCCAGCAGACATCAGAACACTGAAGCTTTCTTT
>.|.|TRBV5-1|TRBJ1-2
CASGRGGATSEGYTF
TGCGCCAGCGGCAGAGGGGGGGCAACCAGTGAAGGCTACACCTTC
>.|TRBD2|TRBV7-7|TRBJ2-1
CASSPSPRGGGNEQFF
TGTGCCAGCAGCCCATCTCCCCGCGGGGGGGGGAATGAGCAGTTCTTC
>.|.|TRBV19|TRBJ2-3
CASSPPAGGQYF
TGTGCCAGTAGTCCCCCGGCCGGGGGGCAGTATTTT
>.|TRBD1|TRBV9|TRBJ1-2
CASSVFPGGNYGYTF
TGTGCCAGCAGCGTTTTCCCAGGGGGTAACTATGGCTACACCTTC
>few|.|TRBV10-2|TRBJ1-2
CASSGSRDFQRYTF
TGCGCCAGCAGTGGTTCCCGGGACTTCCAACGCTACACCTTC
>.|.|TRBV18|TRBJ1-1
CASSTQENTEAFF
TGTGCCAGCTCAACCCAGGAGAACACTGAAGCTTTCTTT
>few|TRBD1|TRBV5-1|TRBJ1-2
CASRPGTGANYGYTF
TGCGCCAGCAGACCTGGGACAGGGGCTAACTATGGCTACACCTTC
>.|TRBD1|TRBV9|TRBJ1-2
CASSVMWGQGFHGYTF
TGTGCCAGCAGCGTAATGTGGGGACAGGGGTTTCATGGCTACACCTTC
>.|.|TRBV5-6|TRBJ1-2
CASSLGQITGGYTF
TGTGCCAGCAGCTTGGGACAGATAACAGGTGGCTACACCTTC
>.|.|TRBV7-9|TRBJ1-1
CASSPPPQEAFF
TGTGCCAGCAGCCCGCCCCCCCAGGAAGCTTTCTTT
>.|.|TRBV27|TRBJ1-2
CASSTGPVANYGYTF
TGTGCCAGCAGTACAGGACCGGTAGCTAACTATGGCTACACCTTC
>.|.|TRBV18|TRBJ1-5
CASSPGRVGNQPQHF
TGTGCCAGCTCACCAGGCAGGGTGGGAAATCAGCCCCAGCATTTT